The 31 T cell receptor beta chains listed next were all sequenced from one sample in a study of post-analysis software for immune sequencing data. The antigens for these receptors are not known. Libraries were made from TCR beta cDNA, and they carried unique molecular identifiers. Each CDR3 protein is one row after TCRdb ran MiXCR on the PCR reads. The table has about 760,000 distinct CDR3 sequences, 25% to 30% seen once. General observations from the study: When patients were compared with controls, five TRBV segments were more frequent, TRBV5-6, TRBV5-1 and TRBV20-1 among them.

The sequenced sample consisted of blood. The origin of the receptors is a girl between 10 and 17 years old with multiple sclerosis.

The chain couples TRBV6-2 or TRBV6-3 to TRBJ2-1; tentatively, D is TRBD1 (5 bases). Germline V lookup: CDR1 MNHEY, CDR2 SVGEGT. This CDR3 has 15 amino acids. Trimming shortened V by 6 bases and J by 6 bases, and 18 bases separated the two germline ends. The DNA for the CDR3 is TGTGCCAGCAGGGCGCTAATAGTAGGGGCCAATGAGCAGTTCTTC. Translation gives CASRALIVGANEQFF.

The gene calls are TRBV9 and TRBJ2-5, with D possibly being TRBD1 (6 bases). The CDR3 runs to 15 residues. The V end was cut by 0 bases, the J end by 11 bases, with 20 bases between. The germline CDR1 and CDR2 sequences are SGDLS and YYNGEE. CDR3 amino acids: CASSVAGDTPYGQYF. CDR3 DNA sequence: TGTGCCAGCAGCGTAGCTGGGGACACCCCCTACGGGCAGTACTTC. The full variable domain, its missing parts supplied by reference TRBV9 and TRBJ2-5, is DSGVTQTPKHLITATGQRVTLRCSPRSGDLSVYWYQQSLDQGLQFLIQYYNGEERAKGNILERFSAQQFPDLHSELNLSSLELGDSALYFCASSVAGDTPYGQYFGPGTRLLVL.

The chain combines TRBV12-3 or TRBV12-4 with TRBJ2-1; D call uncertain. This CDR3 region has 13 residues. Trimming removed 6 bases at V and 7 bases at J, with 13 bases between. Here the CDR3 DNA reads TGTGCCAGCAGCCCGTGGCCTGGGAATGAGCAGTTCTTC. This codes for CASSPWPGNEQFF.

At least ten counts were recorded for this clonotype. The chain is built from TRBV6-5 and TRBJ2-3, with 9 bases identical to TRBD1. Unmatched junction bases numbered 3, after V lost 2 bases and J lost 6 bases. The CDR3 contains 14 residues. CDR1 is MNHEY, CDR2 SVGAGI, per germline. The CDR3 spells CASSYGTGTDTQYF. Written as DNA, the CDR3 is TGTGCCAGCAGTTACGGGACAGGGACTGATACGCAGTATTTT.

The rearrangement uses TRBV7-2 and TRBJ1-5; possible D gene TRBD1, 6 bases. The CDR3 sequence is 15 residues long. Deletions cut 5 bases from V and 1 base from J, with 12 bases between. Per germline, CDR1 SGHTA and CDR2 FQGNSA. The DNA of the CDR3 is TGTGCCAGCAGCCTCACTCAGGGGAGCAATCAGCCCCAGCATTTT. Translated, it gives CASSLTQGSNQPQHF.

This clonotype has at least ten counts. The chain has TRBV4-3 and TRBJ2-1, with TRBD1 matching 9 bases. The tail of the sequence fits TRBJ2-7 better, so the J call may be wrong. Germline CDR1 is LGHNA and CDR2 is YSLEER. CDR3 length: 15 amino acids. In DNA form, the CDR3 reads TGCGCCAGCAGCCAAGCCGGGACAGGGAGAAACGAGCAGTACTTC. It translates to CASSQAGTGRNEQYF.

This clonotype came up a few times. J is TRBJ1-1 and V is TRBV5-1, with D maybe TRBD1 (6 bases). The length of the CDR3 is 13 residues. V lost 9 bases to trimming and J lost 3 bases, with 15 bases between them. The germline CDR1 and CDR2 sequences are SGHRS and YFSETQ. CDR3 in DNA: TGCGCCACCTCGGGGGCAGGGGACACTGAAGCTTTCTTT. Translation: CATSGAGDTEAFF.

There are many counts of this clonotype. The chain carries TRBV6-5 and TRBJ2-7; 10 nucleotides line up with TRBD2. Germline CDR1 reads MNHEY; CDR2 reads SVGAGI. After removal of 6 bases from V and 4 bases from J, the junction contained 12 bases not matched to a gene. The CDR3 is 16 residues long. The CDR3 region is CASRNTPGTSVYEQYF. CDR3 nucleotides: TGTGCCAGCAGGAACACCCCCGGGACTAGCGTTTACGAGCAGTACTTC.

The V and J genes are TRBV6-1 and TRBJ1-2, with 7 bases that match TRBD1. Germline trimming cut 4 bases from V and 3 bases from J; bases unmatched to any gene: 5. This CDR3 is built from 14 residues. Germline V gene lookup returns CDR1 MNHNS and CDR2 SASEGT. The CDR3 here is CASSVQGDYYGYTF. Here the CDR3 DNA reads TGTGCCAGCAGTGTTCAGGGGGATTACTATGGCTACACCTTC.

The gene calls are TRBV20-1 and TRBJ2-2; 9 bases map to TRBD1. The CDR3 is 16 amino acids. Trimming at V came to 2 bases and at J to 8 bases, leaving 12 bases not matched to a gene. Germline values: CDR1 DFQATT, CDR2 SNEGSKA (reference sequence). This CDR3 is CSARFLGGQGTGELFF. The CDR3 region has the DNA TGCAGTGCTAGATTCTTAGGAGGACAGGGGACGGGGGAGCTGTTTTTT.

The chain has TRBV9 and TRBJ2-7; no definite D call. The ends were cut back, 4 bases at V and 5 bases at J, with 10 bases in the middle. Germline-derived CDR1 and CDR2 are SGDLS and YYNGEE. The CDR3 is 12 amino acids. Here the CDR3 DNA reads TGTGCCAGCAGCCCCGGAAACGACGAGCAGTACTTC. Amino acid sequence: CASSPGNDEQYF.

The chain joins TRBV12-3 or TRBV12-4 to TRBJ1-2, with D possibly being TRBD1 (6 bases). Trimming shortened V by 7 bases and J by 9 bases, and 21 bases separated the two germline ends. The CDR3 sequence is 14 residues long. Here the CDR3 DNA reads TGTGCCAGCACCCTAGGGATTCAGGGGCGGAGCTACACCTTC. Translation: CASTLGIQGRSYTF.

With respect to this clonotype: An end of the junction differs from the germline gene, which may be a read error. CDR3 in amino acids: CSARTGQGTQYF. In nucleotides, the CDR3 is TGCAGTGCTAGGACAGGTCAAGGGACCCAGTACTTC. This chain uses TRBV20-1 with TRBJ2-5, with D maybe TRBD1 (6 bases). The germline gives CDR1 DFQATT, CDR2 SNEGSKA (reference sequence). This CDR3 has 12 amino acids.

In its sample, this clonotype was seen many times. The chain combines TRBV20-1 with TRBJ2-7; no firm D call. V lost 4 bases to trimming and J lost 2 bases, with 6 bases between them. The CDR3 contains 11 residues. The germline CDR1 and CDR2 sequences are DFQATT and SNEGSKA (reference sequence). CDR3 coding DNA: TGCAGTGCTACAGTTACCTACGAGCAGTACTTC. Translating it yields CSATVTYEQYF.

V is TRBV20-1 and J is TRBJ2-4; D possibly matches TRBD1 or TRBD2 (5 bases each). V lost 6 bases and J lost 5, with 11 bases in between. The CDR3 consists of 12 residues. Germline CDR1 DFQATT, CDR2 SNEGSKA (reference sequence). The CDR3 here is CSAESGQNIQYF. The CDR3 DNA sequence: TGCAGTGCGGAATCGGGACAAAACATTCAGTACTTC.

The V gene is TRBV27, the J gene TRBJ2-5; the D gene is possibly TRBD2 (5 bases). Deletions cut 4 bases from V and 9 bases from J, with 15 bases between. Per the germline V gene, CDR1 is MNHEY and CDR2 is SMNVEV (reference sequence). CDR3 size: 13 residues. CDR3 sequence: CASSSGSTGSQYF. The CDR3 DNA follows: TGTGCCAGCAGTTCCGGGTCCACGGGGTCCCAGTACTTC.

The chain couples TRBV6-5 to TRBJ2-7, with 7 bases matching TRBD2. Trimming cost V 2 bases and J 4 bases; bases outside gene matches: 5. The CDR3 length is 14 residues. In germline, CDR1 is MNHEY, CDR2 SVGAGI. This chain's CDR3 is CASSYIGRTYEQYF. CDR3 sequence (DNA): TGTGCCAGCAGTTACATCGGGAGGACGTACGAGCAGTACTTC.

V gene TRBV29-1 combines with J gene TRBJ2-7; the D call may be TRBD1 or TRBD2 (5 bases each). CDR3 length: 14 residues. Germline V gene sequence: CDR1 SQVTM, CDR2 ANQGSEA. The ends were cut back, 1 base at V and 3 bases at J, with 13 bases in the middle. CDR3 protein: CSVEARGENYEQYF. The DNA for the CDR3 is TGCAGCGTTGAAGCGAGGGGCGAAAACTACGAGCAGTACTTC.

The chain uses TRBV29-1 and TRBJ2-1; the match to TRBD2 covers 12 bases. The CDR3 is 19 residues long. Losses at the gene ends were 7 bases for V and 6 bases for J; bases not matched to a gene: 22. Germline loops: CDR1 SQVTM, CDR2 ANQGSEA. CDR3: CSGLPGTEELAGGGNEQFF. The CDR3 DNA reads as TGCAGCGGCTTGCCGGGGACAGAGGAACTAGCGGGAGGAGGCAATGAGCAGTTCTTC.

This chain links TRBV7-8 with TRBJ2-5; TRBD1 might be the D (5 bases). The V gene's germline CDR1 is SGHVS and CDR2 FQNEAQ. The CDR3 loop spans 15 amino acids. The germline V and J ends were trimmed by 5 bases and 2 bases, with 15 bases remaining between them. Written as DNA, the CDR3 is TGTGCCAGCAGCCTTCCTCGACAGTCACAAGAGACCCAGTACTTC. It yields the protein CASSLPRQSQETQYF.

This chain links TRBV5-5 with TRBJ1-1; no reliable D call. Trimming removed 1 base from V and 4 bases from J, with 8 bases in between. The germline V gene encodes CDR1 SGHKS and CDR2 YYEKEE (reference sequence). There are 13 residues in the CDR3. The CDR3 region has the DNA TGTGCCAGCAGCTTGTCTTCGGGCACTGAAGCTTTCTTT. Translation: CASSLSSGTEAFF.

The CDR3 loop is CASSAESVGQKETQYF. The CDR3 coding sequence is TGTGCCAGCAGTGCGGAGTCGGTAGGGCAGAAAGAGACCCAGTACTTC. V is TRBV2 and J is TRBJ2-5; D gene unclear. V was trimmed by 4 bases and J by 3 bases, leaving 18 bases between them. Germline V gene sequence: CDR1 SNHLY, CDR2 FYNNEI. The CDR3 consists of 16 residues.

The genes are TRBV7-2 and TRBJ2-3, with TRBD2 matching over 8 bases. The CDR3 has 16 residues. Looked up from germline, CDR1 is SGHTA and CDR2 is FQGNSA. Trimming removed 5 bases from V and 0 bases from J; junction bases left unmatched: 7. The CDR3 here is CASSPSGPRSTDTQYF. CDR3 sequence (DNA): TGTGCCAGCAGCCCTAGCGGGCCGCGAAGCACAGATACGCAGTATTTT.

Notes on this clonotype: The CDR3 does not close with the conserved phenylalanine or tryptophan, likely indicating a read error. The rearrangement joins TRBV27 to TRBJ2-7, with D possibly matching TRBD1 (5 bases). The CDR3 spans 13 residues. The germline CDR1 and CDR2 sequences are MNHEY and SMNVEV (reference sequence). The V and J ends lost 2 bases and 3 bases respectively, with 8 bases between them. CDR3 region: CASSLARDYEQYS. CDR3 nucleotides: TGTGCCAGCAGTTTAGCCAGGGACTACGAGCAGTACTCC.

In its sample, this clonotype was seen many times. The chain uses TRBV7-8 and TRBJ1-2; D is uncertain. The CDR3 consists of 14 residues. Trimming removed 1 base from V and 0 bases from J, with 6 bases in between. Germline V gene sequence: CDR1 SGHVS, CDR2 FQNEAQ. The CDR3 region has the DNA TGTGCCAGCAGCTTAGACCGGACTAACTATGGCTACACCTTC. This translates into CASSLDRTNYGYTF.

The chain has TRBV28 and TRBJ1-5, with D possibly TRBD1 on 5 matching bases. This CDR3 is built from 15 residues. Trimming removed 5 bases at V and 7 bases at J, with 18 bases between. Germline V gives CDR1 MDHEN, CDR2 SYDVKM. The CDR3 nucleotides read TGTGCCAGCAGTCTCCTTCGACAGACTGTCCAGCCCCAGCATTTT. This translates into CASSLLRQTVQPQHF.

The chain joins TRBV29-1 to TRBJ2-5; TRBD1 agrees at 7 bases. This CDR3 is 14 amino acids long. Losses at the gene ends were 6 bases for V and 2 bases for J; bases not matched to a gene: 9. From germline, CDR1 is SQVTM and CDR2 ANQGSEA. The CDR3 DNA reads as TGCAGCGTCGCTCCACCGGACAGGCAAGAGACCCAGTACTTC. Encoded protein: CSVAPPDRQETQYF.

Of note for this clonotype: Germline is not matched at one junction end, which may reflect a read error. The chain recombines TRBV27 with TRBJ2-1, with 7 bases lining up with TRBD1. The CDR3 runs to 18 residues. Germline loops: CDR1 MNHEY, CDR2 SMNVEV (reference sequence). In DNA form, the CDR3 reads TGTACCAGCAGTTTAAAAGTTGGGGGCCAGGGGGCCTACAATGAGCAGTTCTTC. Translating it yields CTSSLKVGGQGAYNEQFF.

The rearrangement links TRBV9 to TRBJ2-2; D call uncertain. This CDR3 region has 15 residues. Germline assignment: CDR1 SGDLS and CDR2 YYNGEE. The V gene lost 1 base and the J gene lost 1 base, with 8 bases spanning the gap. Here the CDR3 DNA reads TGTGCCAGCAGCGTACGGTCCGGGAACACCGGGGAGCTGTTTTTT. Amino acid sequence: CASSVRSGNTGELFF.

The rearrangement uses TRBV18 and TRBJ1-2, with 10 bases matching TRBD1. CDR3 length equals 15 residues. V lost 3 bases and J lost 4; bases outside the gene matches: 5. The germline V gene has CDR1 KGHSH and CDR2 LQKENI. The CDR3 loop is CASSPGTGAPYGYTF. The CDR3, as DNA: TGTGCCAGCTCACCCGGGACAGGGGCACCCTATGGCTACACCTTC.

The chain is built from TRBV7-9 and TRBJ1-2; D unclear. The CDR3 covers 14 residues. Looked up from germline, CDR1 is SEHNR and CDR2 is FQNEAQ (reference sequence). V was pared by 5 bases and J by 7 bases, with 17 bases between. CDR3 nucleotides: TGTGCCAGCAGCGTATTGGGATTACTTCCTGGCTACACCTTC. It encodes CASSVLGLLPGYTF.